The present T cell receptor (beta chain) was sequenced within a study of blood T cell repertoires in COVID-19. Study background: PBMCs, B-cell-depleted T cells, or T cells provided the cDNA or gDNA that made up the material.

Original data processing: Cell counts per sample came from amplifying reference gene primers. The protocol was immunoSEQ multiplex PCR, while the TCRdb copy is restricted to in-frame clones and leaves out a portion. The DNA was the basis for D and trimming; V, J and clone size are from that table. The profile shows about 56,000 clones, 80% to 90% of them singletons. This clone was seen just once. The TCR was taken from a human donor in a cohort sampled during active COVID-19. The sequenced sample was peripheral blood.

The CDR3 loop reads CASSLVTGRNIQYF. The CDR3 nucleotides are TGCGCCAGCAGCTTGGTTACAGGGAGAAACATTCAGTACTTC. The rearrangement links TRBV5-1 to TRBJ2-4; D is perhaps TRBD1 (6 bases). This CDR3 is built from 14 residues. V was cut by 0 bases and J by 6 bases, with 10 bases left in between. Germline assignment: CDR1 SGHRS and CDR2 YFSETQ.